Given below is one T cell receptor (beta chain) in context. The antigen it binds to is not known. Base qualities are not recorded, but no much larger clone differs from it by a single base. The immunoSEQ Assay, a bias-controlled multiplex PCR, was used to amplify TCRbeta CDR3 regions from genomic DNA. As for the original processing: Within the assay, amplification of reference gene primers was used to estimate how many nucleated cells each sample contained. To quantify the absolute abundance of each unique TCRbeta CDR3 rearrangement, sequence reads were collapsed and filtered. For each sample, productive Simpson clonality was calculated as the square root of Simpson's diversity index over productive rearrangements. This is the immuneACCESS table as TCRdb keeps it, with only in-frame sequences that have V and J called. A part of the clones is gone; compared with another copy, unresolved V genes explain less than half, and the rest is unexplained. The D gene and trimming were derived from the DNA, and the V and J assignments and clone size from that table. The table for this sample lists 200,000 to 250,000 clones; 83% of them were counted only once. The ten biggest clones cover 0.95% to 1.5% of the sample.

One collaborating source in Seattle enrolled patients while the patients were actively infected and followed the patients over time throughout the course of disease. Whole blood was collected in K2EDTA tubes by collaborating institutions according to the institutions' own protocols. For TCRbeta analysis, collaborators shipped samples as frozen whole blood, isolated PBMCs, or DNA extracted from either of those sample types. The data belong to a study of blood T cell repertoires in COVID-19 (dated by TCRdb to 2018 to 2020). At the level of the whole study: The collaborator samples originated in the United States, Italy and Spain and spanned the acute and convalescent phases of COVID-19. The prospective study material was composed of cDNA or gDNA derived from T cells, B-cell-depleted T cells, or PBMCs. Subjects who had been exposed to COVID-19, were actively infected with it, or had recovered from it provided the deeply sampled blood TCRbeta repertoires that made up the dataset. The repertoires were released in a freely available public database intended as a resource for research on the immune response to SARS-CoV-2. Samples were obtained from the ongoing ImmuneRACE study (first 160 participants) and from about 1,300 subjects provided by 6 global collaborators. Nearly every sample came with metadata listing a de-identified subject ID, COVID-19 status, age in years and sex. Where available, HLA class I and class II types were obtained from metadata supplied by the sample provider rather than from assay-based typing. Overall study outcomes, separate from this receptor: How much clinical and demographic metadata was included differed by source and by participant, and the metadata was provided uncurated.

The CDR3 numbers 16 residues from cysteine through phenylalanine. Solely the CDR3 DNA is kept, with 48 bases framed from the first base. Looking up the germline V gene yields CDR1 SGHRS and CDR2 YFSETQ. Trimming costs V 2 bases and J 5 bases, and their ends lie 17 bases apart. This sequence originates from a woman aged 25 to 45 with COVID-19, enrolled during active disease. The chain uses TRBV5-1 and TRBJ2-1; the D segment could be TRBD1, given 5 matching bases. The sample comprised peripheral blood. The DNA sequence is as follows: TGCGCCAGCAGCTTTGGAGCTAGGACACTTCACAATGAGCAGTTCTTC. Its amino acids are CASSFGARTLHNEQFF.